This T cell receptor (beta chain) originates from a study of T cell responses to AZD1222 COVID-19 vaccine. Findings and caveats of the study: Repertoire samples came only from after the peak T cell response. Among those given AZD1222, only five or six were seropositive at baseline.

Using immunoSEQ multiplex PCR, the repertoire was profiled, and TCRdb retains in-frame clones only, with some absent. The data contain 58,000 or so clones, approximately 86% of them singletons. This CDR3 region has 12 residues. The germline V gene encodes CDR1 SGHAT and CDR2 FQNNGV. Between the trimmed V and J ends, which lost 8 bases and 4 bases, there was a span of 11 bases. With regard to this clone: The target antigen is unknown.

Source: peripheral blood, taken 28 days after the second AZD1222 dose. The clonotype originates from an adult who received the AZD1222 COVID-19 vaccine. The chain carries TRBV11-2 and TRBJ2-5; a weak D match, TRBD2 (7 bases). The CDR3 DNA reads as TGTGCCAGCTGGGGGGGCGGAGAGACCCAGTACTTC. It yields the protein CASWGGGETQYF. The full variable domain, in which reference TRBV11-2 and TRBJ2-5 provide the parts outside the CDR3, is EAGVAQSPRYKIIEKRQSVAFWCNPISGHATLYWYQQILGQGPKLLIQFQNNGVVDDSQLPKDRFSAERLKGVDSTLKIQPAKLEDSAVYLCASWGGGETQYFGPGTRLLVL.